This T cell receptor beta chain was recovered during a study of radiotherapy plus CTLA-4 blockade in lung cancer. Turning to the study itself: Of the patients, about 17% showed objective responses and roughly 34% attained disease control. Study-level results: Early blood T cell clone dynamics reportedly forecast response best, with interferon-beta. TCR clones of tumor origin grew in blood after radiotherapy plus ipilimumab.

Comments on this clone: Antigen: not known.

Libraries were prepared by immunoSEQ multiplex PCR; TCRdb keeps only in-frame clonotypes and omits some of them. The profile shows around 65,000 clones, 60% to 80% of them singletons. It was focal radiation plus CTLA-4 blockade with ipilimumab that patients with chemo-refractory metastatic non-small-cell lung cancer received. This CDR3 contains 11 residues. CDR1 and CDR2 (germline): LNHDA, SQIVND (reference sequence). Trimming took off 9 bases at V and 5 bases at J, with 10 bases between the two ends. The sample consisted of peripheral blood, taken from a patient treated with radiotherapy plus ipilimumab. This TCR derives from a human donor with non-small cell lung cancer who had a complete response to radiotherapy plus ipilimumab. This sequence joins TRBV19 and TRBJ1-2, with D maybe TRBD1 (5 bases). Here the CDR3 reads CASSGIYGYTF. The CDR3 region has the DNA TGTGCCAGCTCAGGGATTTATGGCTACACCTTC.